These 6 T cell receptor beta chains share one sample of origin, sequenced in a study of blood T cell repertoires in COVID-19. Sequencing was performed with immunoSEQ multiplex PCR; in TCRdb, only in-frame clones are kept and a portion is missing. The sample carries 35,000 to 50,000 clones, approximately 90% recorded once. Specimen: peripheral blood. The receptor set was obtained from a human donor in a cohort sampled during active COVID-19.

V gene TRBV10-3 combines with J gene TRBJ1-1; 7 bases map to TRBD1. The ends lost 5 bases at V and 2 bases at J; junction bases unmatched: 5. The CDR3 is made up of 14 amino acids. Germline V CDR1 and CDR2: ENHRY, SYGVKD. The CDR3 region is CAISPTGVNTEAFF. The CDR3 DNA reads TGTGCCATCAGTCCCACAGGGGTCAACACTGAAGCTTTCTTT.

The chain has TRBV4-1 and TRBJ2-7; 7 bases fit TRBD2. The germline gives CDR1 MGHRA, CDR2 YSYEKL. This CDR3 has 14 amino acids. The V gene end was trimmed by 4 bases and the J gene end by 3 bases; junction bases not matched to a gene: 6. Here the CDR3 DNA reads TGCGCCAGCAGCCCCTTGGCGGGGGTCTACGAGCAGTACTTC. Its translation is CASSPLAGVYEQYF.

This clone appeared a few times. V is TRBV6-1 and J is TRBJ1-1; D possibly corresponds to TRBD1 (5 bases). This CDR3 spans 16 amino acids. V was trimmed by 2 bases and J by 9 bases, leaving 22 bases between them. The germline gives CDR1 MNHNS, CDR2 SASEGT. The CDR3 sequence: CASSEPPGGNLFKAFF. The CDR3 bases are TGTGCCAGCAGTGAACCCCCGGGGGGGAATTTGTTTAAAGCTTTCTTT.

This clone is a singleton in its sample. The chain has TRBV6-5 and TRBJ2-7, with 7 positions matching TRBD1. V lost 7 bases and J lost 3; bases outside the gene matches: 9. The CDR3 length is 14 residues. Germline CDR1 is MNHEY and CDR2 is SVGAGI. CDR3 nucleotides: TGTGCCAGCAAAGCAGGGGGTAACCTCTACGAGCAGTACTTC. Residues: CASKAGGNLYEQYF.

The genes are TRBV6-5 and TRBJ1-6, with D tentatively TRBD1 (6 bases). From germline, CDR1 is MNHEY and CDR2 SVGAGI. CDR3 size: 15 residues. Trimming stripped 4 bases from V and 10 bases from J, with 17 bases between. CDR3 residues: CASSSLQGFVSPLHF. The CDR3 DNA is TGTGCCAGCAGTTCCCTACAGGGTTTCGTGTCACCCCTCCACTTT.

The V call is TRBV5-4, the J call TRBJ2-2, with D hard to call. V was clipped by 0 bases and J by 4 bases, with 10 bases between them. Germline V gene data show CDR1 as SGHNT and CDR2 as YYREEE (reference sequence). The CDR3 covers 15 residues. The CDR3 loop reads CASSLGGPTTGELFF. The CDR3 DNA is TGTGCCAGCAGCTTGGGTGGTCCTACCACCGGGGAGCTGTTTTTT.